The 11 T cell receptor beta chains presented below share a single source sample, sequenced in a study of early T cells in non-severe SARS-CoV-2 infection (dated by TCRdb to about 2021). The library was prepared using 5' RACE. Sequencing was carried out with a NextSeq 500. The public reads were reprocessed in TCRdb via fastp at Q25 and MiXCR, keeping in-frame beta chains. Under each unique CDR3 protein, matching rows form one entry showing the most common genes and DNA. This sample gives about 80,000 distinct CDR3 sequences in total; less than 8% of them show up just once. The biggest ten clones account for roughly 7.8% of the sample. Sequences were obtained from whole blood. Source of these receptors: an adult who was a healthcare worker with PCR-confirmed SARS-CoV-2 infection or an uninfected control (not recorded which).

This clonotype was detected many times. The V and J genes are TRBV10-2 and TRBJ2-5, with 9 bases fitting TRBD1. There are 16 residues in the CDR3. J lost 2 bases, V lost 2 bases, and 6 bases had no gene match. CDR1 is WSHSY and CDR2 is SAAADI in the germline V gene. CDR3 nucleotides: TGCGCCAGCAGTGAGATGCGGGACAGGGTACAAGAGACCCAGTACTTC. Residues: CASSEMRDRVQETQYF.

This clonotype was recorded at least ten times. In DNA, the CDR3 is TGTGCCAGCAGTCCTGGACTAGCGGGAGCCCGGGGCGAGCAGTACTTC. Its translation: CASSPGLAGARGEQYF. J is TRBJ2-7 and V is TRBV6-5; 13 nucleotides align to TRBD2. J was trimmed by 6 bases and V by 5 bases; bases with no gene match: 10. Germline V lookup: CDR1 MNHEY, CDR2 SVGAGI. CDR3 length: 16 residues.

The chain recombines TRBV20-1 with TRBJ2-3; 14 positions match TRBD2. From germline, CDR1 is DFQATT and CDR2 SNEGSKA (reference sequence). This CDR3 contains 17 residues. Losses at the gene ends were 1 base for V and 4 bases for J; bases not matched to a gene: 7. The CDR3 coding sequence is TGCAGTGCTAGAGGACTAGCGGGAGGGCCCTTAGCAGATACGCAGTATTTT. Translated, it gives CSARGLAGGPLADTQYF.

This clonotype has more than one count but fewer than ten. The V and J genes are TRBV7-2 and TRBJ2-7; possibly TRBD2 for D (6 bases). The CDR3 totals 18 residues. From germline, CDR1 is SGHTA and CDR2 FQGNSA. Trimming removed 2 bases from V and 0 bases from J, with 20 bases in between. CDR3 protein: CASSLRPPGRGSSYEQYF. DNA for the CDR3: TGTGCCAGCAGCTTAAGGCCGCCGGGGCGGGGAAGCTCCTACGAGCAGTACTTC.

This clonotype was seen repeatedly, ten times or more. V usage is TRBV7-2 and J usage is TRBJ2-5, with D tentatively TRBD2 (6 bases). Germline V lookup: CDR1 SGHTA, CDR2 FQGNSA. The CDR3 has 15 residues. The germline V and J ends were trimmed by 1 base and 4 bases, with 13 bases remaining between them. CDR3 amino acids: CASSLGGGQRETQYF. The CDR3 nucleotides read TGTGCCAGCAGCTTAGGTGGAGGGCAGAGAGAGACCCAGTACTTC.

The CDR3 coding sequence is TGTGCCAGCAGCTTAAGGACAGGGGTCACTGAAGCTTTCTTT. This gives the protein CASSLRTGVTEAFF. This sequence joins TRBV7-6 and TRBJ1-1; 9 positions agree with TRBD1. CDR1 and CDR2 from the germline V gene are SGHVS and FNYEAQ. V was pared by 2 bases and J by 4 bases, with 2 bases of the junction left unmatched. This CDR3 spans 14 amino acids.

In its sample, this clonotype was seen many times. The rearrangement uses TRBV9 and TRBJ1-2, with 9 nucleotides matching TRBD1. With 3 bases clipped from V and 4 bases from J, the junction kept 4 bases outside the gene matches. Germline CDR1 and CDR2: SGDLS and YYNGEE. The CDR3 runs to 14 residues. This CDR3 is CASSAGQGAYGYTF. CDR3 coding DNA: TGTGCCAGCAGCGCGGGACAGGGTGCCTATGGCTACACCTTC.

This clonotype was counted ten times or more. This chain connects TRBV9 to TRBJ1-2; D is ambiguous. In germline, CDR1 is SGDLS, CDR2 YYNGEE. The V gene lost 3 bases and the J gene lost 0 bases, with 3 bases spanning the gap. The CDR3 covers 12 residues. The CDR3 protein is CASSGANYGYTF. CDR3 bases: TGTGCCAGCAGCGGAGCTAACTATGGCTACACCTTC.

In its sample, this clonotype was seen many times. The chain carries TRBV12-3 or TRBV12-4 and TRBJ2-3; 10 nucleotides line up with TRBD2. Unmatched junction bases numbered 4, after V lost 5 bases and J lost 5 bases. The length of the CDR3 is 14 residues. The CDR3 nucleotides read TGTGCCAGCAGTAGCGGGGGGGCAAGAGATACGCAGTATTTT. Amino acids: CASSSGGARDTQYF.

This clonotype was seen repeatedly, ten times or more. The chain is built from TRBV7-2 and TRBJ1-2; D unclear. The V end was cut by 3 bases, the J end by 5 bases, with 7 bases between. This CDR3 comprises 12 residues. Germline CDR1 reads SGHTA; CDR2 reads FQGNSA. CDR3 sequence: CASSFQTYGYTF. CDR3 coding DNA: TGTGCCAGCAGCTTCCAAACTTATGGCTACACCTTC. The variable domain in full, completed from reference TRBV7-2 and TRBJ1-2, reads GAGVSQSPSNKVTEKGKDVELRCDPISGHTALYWYRQSLGQGLEFLIYFQGNSAPDKSGLPSDRFSAERTGGSVSTLTIQRTQQEDSAVYLCASSFQTYGYTFGSGTRLTVV.

V and J are TRBV20-1 and TRBJ2-3; 7 bases fit TRBD2. The CDR3 is made up of 14 amino acids. J was trimmed by 0 bases and V by 5 bases; bases with no gene match: 5. Germline V lookup: CDR1 DFQATT, CDR2 SNEGSKA (reference sequence). In nucleotides, the CDR3 is TGCAGTGCTCCGACTAGCCAAAGCACAGATACGCAGTATTTT. It is translated as CSAPTSQSTDTQYF.